This TCR beta chain emerged from a study of blood T cell repertoires in COVID-19. On the study more broadly: Samples representing acute and convalescent COVID-19 were sourced from the United States, Italy and Spain. The cDNA or gDNA used as material had been derived from T cells, B-cell-depleted T cells, or PBMCs.

The CDR3 covers 15 residues. The V gene end was trimmed by 3 bases and the J gene end by 6 bases; junction bases not matched to a gene: 8. CDR1 and CDR2 from the germline V gene are MGHRA and YSYEKL. Original handling: Amplification with reference gene primers provided the estimates of nucleated cell counts. Measured with immunoSEQ multiplex PCR; TCRdb has only the in-frame clones, and not every one. The V and J calls and clone size come from that table; D and trimming were worked out from the DNA. The sample contains about 130,000 clones, just under 85% of which appear only once. The chain carries TRBV4-1 and TRBJ1-5; 7 bases are shared with TRBD1. This receptor was identified in a woman aged 80 or over with acute or convalescent COVID-19. What was sequenced was peripheral blood. As DNA, the CDR3 is TGCGCCAGCAGCCAGACAGGGTCTGGAGGTCAGCCCCAGCATTTT. Translation gives CASSQTGSGGQPQHF.